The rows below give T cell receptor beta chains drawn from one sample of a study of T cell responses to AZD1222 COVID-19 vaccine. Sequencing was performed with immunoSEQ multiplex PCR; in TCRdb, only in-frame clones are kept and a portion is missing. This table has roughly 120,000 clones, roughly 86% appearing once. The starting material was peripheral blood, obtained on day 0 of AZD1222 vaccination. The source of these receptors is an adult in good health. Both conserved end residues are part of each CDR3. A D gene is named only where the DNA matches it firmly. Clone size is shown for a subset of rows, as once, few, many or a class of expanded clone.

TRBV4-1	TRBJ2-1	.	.	CASSPMQDPYNEQFF	TGCGCCAGCAGCCCCATGCAAGACCCCTACAATGAGCAGTTCTTC
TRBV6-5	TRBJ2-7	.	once	CASGSGAYEQYF	TGTGCCAGCGGGAGCGGAGCCTACGAGCAGTACTTC
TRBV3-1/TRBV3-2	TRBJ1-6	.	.	CASRPTGSPNSPLHF	TGTGCCAGCAGACCCACGGGCAGTCCTAATTCACCCCTCCACTTT
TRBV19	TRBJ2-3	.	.	CASMGETTDTQYF	TGTGCCAGTATGGGGGAGACCACAGATACGCAGTATTTT
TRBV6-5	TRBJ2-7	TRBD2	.	CASSNPGLAPYEQYF	TGTGCCAGCAGCAATCCGGGACTAGCGCCATACGAGCAGTACTTC
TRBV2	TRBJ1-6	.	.	CASSDRRQIGLHF	TGTGCCAGCAGTGACCGCAGACAGATAGGCCTCCACTTT
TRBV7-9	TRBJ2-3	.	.	CASSSQGTSADTQYF	TGTGCCAGCAGCTCGCAGGGGACATCGGCAGATACGCAGTATTTT
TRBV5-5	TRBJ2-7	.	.	CASSLGYDGSYEQYF	TGTGCCAGCAGCTTGGGTTACGACGGCTCCTACGAGCAGTACTTC
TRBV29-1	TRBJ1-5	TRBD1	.	CSVRGQDDQPQHF	TGCAGCGTCCGGGGACAGGACGATCAGCCCCAGCATTTT
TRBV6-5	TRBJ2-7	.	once	CASSPWGPYEQYF	TGTGCCAGCAGCCCCTGGGGCCCCTACGAGCAGTACTTC
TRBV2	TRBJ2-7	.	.	CASRPRDGSYEQYF	TGTGCCAGCAGGCCCCGCGACGGCTCCTACGAGCAGTACTTC
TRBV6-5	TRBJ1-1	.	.	CASSYSTNRGNTEAFF	TGTGCCAGCAGTTACTCGACCAATCGGGGGAACACTGAAGCTTTCTTT
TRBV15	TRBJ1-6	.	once	CATSISSYNSPLHF	TGTGCCACCAGCATATCCTCCTATAATTCACCCCTCCACTTT
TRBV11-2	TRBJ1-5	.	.	CASSFTELEPQHF	TGTGCCAGCAGCTTCACAGAGTTGGAGCCCCAGCATTTT
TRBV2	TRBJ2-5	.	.	CASSKGGLLYF	TGTGCCAGCAGCAAGGGGGGACTTCTGTACTTC
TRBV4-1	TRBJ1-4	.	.	CASSQELGATNEKLFF	TGCGCCAGCAGCCAAGAGTTAGGGGCAACTAATGAAAAACTGTTTTTT
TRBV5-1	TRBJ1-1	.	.	CASSLFGLVTEAFF	TGCGCCAGCAGCTTGTTTGGGTTGGTCACTGAAGCTTTCTTT
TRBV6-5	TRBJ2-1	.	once	CASIIGTQEFF	TGTGCCAGCATCATCGGGACACAGGAGTTCTTC
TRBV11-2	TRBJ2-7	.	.	CASSLAPLVGEAVYEQYF	TGTGCCAGCAGCTTAGCTCCTCTGGTAGGGGAGGCGGTCTACGAGCAGTACTTC
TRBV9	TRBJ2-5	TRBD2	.	CASSVGAGGGRETQYF	TGTGCCAGCAGCGTAGGCGCGGGAGGGGGCCGAGAGACCCAGTACTTC
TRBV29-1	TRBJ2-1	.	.	CSVFGSPQHSYNEQFF	TGCAGCGTTTTCGGGTCCCCGCAACATTCCTACAATGAGCAGTTCTTC
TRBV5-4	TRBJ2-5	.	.	CASSSDYRPGETQYF	TGTGCCAGCAGCTCGGACTACAGGCCTGGGGAGACCCAGTACTTC
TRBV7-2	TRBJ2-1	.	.	CASSLEPRGNEQFF	TGTGCCAGCAGCTTAGAGCCTAGGGGCAATGAGCAGTTCTTC
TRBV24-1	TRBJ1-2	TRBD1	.	CATSDTGQGDGYTF	TGTGCCACCAGTGATACGGGACAGGGGGATGGCTACACCTTC
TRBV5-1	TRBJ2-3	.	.	CASSLRTGNTDTQYF	TGCGCCAGCAGCTTGAGGACGGGGAACACAGATACGCAGTATTTT
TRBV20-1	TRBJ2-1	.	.	CSAPAHNEQFF	TGCAGTGCCCCAGCTCACAATGAGCAGTTCTTC
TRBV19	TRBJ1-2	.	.	CASSIDSDTAGYTF	TGTGCCAGTAGTATAGATTCAGACACGGCTGGCTACACCTTC